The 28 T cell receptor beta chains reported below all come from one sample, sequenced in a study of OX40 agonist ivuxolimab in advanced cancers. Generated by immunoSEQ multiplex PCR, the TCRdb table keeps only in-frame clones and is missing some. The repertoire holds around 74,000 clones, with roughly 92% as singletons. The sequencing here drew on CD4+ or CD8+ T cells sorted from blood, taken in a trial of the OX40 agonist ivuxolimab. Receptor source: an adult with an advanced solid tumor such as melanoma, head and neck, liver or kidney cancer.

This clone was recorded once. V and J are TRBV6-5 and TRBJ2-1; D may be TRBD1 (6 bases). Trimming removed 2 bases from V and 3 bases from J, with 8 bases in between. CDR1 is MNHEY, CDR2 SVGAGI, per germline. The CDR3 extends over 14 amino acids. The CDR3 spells CASSYEDSYNEQFF. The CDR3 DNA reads TGTGCCAGCAGTTACGAGGACAGCTACAATGAGCAGTTCTTC.

CDR3 bases: TGTGCCAGCAGTTCGGGACAGGGAAATGGCTACACCTTC. Protein product: CASSSGQGNGYTF. This rearrangement joins TRBV6-5 to TRBJ1-2, with TRBD1 matching 9 bases. V lost 4 bases, J lost 6 bases, and 3 bases stayed unmatched. CDR3 length equals 13 residues. CDR1 MNHEY and CDR2 SVGAGI come from the germline V gene.

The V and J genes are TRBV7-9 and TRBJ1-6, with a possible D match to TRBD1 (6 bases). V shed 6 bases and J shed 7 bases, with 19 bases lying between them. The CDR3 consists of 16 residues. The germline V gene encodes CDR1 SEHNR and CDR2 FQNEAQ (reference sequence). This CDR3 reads CASSYPVGQGNSPLHF. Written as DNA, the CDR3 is TGTGCCAGCAGTTACCCGGTGGGGCAGGGGAATTCACCCCTCCACTTT.

The CDR3 loop reads CASSIGPGINEQFF. In DNA, the CDR3 is TGTGCCAGTAGTATAGGTCCGGGGATCAATGAGCAGTTCTTC. This chain uses TRBV19 with TRBJ2-1; D may be TRBD2 (5 bases). Trimming cost V 1 base and J 6 bases, with 10 bases left between them. The germline V gene has CDR1 LNHDA and CDR2 SQIVND (reference sequence). The CDR3 is made up of 14 amino acids.

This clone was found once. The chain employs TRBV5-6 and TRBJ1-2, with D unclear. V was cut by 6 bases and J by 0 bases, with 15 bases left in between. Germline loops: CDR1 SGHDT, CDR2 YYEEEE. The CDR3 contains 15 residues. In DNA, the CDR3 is TGTGCCAGCACGGAGATAGGACTCACTAACTATGGCTACACCTTC. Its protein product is CASTEIGLTNYGYTF.

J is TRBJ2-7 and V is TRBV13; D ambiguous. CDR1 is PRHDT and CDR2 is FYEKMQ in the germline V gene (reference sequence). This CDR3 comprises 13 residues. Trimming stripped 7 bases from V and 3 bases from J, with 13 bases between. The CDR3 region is CASNSFANYEQYF. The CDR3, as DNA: TGTGCCAGCAACTCCTTTGCTAACTACGAGCAGTACTTC.

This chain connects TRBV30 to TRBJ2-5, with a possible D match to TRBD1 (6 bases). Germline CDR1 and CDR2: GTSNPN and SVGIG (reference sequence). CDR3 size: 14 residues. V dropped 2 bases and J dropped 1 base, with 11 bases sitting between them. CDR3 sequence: CAWSLGQSQETQYF. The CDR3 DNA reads TGTGCCTGGAGTTTAGGACAGAGCCAAGAGACCCAGTACTTC.

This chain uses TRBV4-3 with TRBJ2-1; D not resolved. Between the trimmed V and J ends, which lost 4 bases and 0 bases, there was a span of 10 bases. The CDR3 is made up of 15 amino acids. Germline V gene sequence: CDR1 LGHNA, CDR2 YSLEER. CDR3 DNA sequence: TGCGCCAGCAGCCTAGGCACGGCCTCCTACAATGAGCAGTTCTTC. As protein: CASSLGTASYNEQFF.

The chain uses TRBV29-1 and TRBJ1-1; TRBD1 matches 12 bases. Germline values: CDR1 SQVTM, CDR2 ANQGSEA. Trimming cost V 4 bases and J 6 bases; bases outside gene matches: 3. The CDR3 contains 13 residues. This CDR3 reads CSVVGDRGPEAFF. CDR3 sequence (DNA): TGCAGCGTTGTTGGGGACAGGGGGCCTGAAGCTTTCTTT.

Here the CDR3 DNA reads TGTGCCACCAGCAGTGAGCCTCGCGTAGGGACGGATCAGCCCCAGCATTTT. It codes for CATSSEPRVGTDQPQHF. The chain joins TRBV15 to TRBJ1-5; possibly TRBD1 for D (5 bases). This CDR3 contains 17 residues. Trimming took 3 bases from V and 5 from J, leaving 20 bases between them. Looked up from germline, CDR1 is LNHNV and CDR2 is YYDKDF (reference sequence).

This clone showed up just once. This CDR3 is CASRPSYGNNIQYF. The CDR3 DNA reads TGTGCCAGCAGACCTTCATACGGGAACAACATTCAGTACTTC. This chain links TRBV6-1 with TRBJ2-4; D is possibly TRBD2 (5 bases). Looked up from germline, CDR1 is MNHNS and CDR2 is SASEGT. The CDR3 loop spans 14 amino acids. The V end lost 6 bases, the J end lost 7 bases, and 16 bases lay between the germline ends.

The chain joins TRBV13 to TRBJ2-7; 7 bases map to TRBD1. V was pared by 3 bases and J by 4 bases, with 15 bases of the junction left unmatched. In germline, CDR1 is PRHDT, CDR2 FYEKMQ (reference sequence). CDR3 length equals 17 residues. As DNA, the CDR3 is TGTGCCAGCAGCTTTGCCTCGGTCCCGTTACAGGGGTACGAGCAGTACTTC. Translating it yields CASSFASVPLQGYEQYF.

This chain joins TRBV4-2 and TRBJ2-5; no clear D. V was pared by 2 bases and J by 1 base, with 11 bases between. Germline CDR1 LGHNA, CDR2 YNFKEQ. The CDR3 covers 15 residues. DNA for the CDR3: TGTGCCAGCAGCCAACCCCGCCAGGCCCAAGAGACCCAGTACTTC. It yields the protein CASSQPRQAQETQYF.

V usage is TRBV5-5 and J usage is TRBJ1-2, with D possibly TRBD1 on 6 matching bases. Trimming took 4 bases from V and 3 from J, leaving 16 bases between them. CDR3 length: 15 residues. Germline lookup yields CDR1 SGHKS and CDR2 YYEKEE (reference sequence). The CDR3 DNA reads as TGTGCCAGCAGCCTGGGGGCTGGGGACTACTATGGCTACACCTTC. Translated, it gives CASSLGAGDYYGYTF.

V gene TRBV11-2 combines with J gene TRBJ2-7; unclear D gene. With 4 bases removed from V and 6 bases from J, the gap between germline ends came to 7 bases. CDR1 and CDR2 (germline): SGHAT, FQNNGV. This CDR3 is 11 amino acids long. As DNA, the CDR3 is TGTGCCAGCAGCTCCCTGCCCGAGCAGTACTTC. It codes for CASSSLPEQYF.

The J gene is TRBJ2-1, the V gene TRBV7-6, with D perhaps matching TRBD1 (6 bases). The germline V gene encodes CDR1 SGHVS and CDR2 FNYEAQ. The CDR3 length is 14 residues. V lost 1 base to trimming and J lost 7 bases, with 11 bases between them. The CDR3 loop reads CASSLGQGMNEQFF. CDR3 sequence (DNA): TGTGCCAGCAGCTTAGGGCAGGGGATGAATGAGCAGTTCTTC.

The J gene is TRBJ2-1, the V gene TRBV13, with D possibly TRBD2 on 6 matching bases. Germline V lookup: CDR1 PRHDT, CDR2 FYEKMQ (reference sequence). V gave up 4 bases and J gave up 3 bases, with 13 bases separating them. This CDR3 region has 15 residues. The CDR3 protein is CASSSAPGVYNEQFF. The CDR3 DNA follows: TGTGCCAGCAGCTCCGCCCCGGGGGTCTACAATGAGCAGTTCTTC.

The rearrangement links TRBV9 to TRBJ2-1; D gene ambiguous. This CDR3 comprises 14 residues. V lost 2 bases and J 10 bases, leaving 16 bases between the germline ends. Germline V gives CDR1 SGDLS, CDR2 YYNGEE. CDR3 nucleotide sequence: TGTGCCAGCAGCGTTTGGAACGATGCGACAGAGCAGTTCTTC. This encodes CASSVWNDATEQFF.

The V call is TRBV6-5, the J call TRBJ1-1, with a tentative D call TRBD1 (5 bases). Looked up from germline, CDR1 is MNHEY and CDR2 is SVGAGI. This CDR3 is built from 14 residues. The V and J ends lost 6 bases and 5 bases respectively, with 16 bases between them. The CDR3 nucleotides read TGTGCCAGCAGCTCGGGGGGGGAGTGGACTGAAGCTTTCTTT. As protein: CASSSGGEWTEAFF.

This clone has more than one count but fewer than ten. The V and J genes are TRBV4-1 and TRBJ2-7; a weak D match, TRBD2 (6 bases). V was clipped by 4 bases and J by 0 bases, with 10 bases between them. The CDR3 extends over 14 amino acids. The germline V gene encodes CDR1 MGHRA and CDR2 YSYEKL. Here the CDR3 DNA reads TGCGCCAGCAGCCGCGGGGAAAGCTCCTACGAGCAGTACTTC. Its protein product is CASSRGESSYEQYF.

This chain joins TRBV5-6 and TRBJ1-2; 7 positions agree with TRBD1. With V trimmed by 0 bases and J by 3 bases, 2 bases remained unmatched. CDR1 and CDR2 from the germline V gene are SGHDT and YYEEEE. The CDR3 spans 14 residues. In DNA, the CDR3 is TGTGCCAGCAGCTTGGGGACAGGCTACTATGGCTACACCTTC. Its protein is CASSLGTGYYGYTF. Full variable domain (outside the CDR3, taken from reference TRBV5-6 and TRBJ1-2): DAGVTQSPTHLIKTRGQQVTLRCSPKSGHDTVSWYQQALGQGPQFIFQYYEEEERQRGNFPDRFSGHQFPNYSSELNVNALLLGDSALYLCASSLGTGYYGYTFGSGTRLTVV.

The CDR3 sequence is CASSLVTPQETQYF. Written as DNA, the CDR3 is TGTGCCAGCAGCTTAGTAACACCACAAGAGACCCAGTACTTC. The chain employs TRBV7-9 and TRBJ2-5; no firm D call. Trimming removed 1 base from V and 2 bases from J, with 8 bases in between. CDR1 SEHNR and CDR2 FQNEAQ come from the germline V gene (reference sequence). This CDR3 is built from 14 residues.

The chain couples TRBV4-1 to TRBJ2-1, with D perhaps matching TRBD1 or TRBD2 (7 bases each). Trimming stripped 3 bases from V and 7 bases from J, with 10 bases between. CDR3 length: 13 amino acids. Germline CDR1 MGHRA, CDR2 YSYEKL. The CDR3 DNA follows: TGCGCCAGCAGCCATCAGGGGGGGAATGAGCAGTTCTTC. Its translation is CASSHQGGNEQFF.

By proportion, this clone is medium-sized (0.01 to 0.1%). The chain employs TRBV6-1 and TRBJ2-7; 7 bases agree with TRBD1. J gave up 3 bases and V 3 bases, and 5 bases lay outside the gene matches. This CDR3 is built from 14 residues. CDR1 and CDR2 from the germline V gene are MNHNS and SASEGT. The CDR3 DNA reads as TGTGCCAGCAGTGAGACCGACAGGGTCTACGAGCAGTACTTC. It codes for CASSETDRVYEQYF.

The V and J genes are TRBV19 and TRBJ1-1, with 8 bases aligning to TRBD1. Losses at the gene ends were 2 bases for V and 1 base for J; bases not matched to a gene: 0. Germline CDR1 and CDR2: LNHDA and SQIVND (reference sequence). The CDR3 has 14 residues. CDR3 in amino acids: CASSITGGNTEAFF. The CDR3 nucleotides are TGTGCCAGTAGTATAACAGGGGGGAACACTGAAGCTTTCTTT.

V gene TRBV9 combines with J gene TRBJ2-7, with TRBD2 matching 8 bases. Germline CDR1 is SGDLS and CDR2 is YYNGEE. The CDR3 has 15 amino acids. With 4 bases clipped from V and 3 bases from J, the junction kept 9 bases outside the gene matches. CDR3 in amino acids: CASSPGGGINYEQYF. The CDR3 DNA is TGTGCCAGCAGCCCGGGCGGGGGGATCAACTACGAGCAGTACTTC.

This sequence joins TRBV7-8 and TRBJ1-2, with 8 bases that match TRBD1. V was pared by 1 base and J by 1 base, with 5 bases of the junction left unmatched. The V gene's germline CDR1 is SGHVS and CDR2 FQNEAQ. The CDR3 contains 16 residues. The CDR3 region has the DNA TGTGCCAGCAGCTTAGAGACAGGGGCATATAACTATGGCTACACCTTC. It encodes CASSLETGAYNYGYTF. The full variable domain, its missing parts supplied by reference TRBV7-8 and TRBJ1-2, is GAGVSQSPRYKVAKRGQDVALRCDPISGHVSLFWYQQALGQGPEFLTYFQNEAQLDKSGLPSDRFFAERPEGSVSTLKIQRTQQEDSAVYLCASSLETGAYNYGYTFGSGTRLTVV.

CDR3 bases: TGCGCCAGCAGCCAGACAGGGGGCTACGAGCAGTACTTC. Its translation: CASSQTGGYEQYF. The rearrangement uses TRBV4-3 and TRBJ2-7; 9 nucleotides match TRBD1. The germline V gene encodes CDR1 LGHNA and CDR2 YSLEER. The CDR3 has 13 amino acids. Unmatched junction bases numbered 0, after V lost 3 bases and J lost 3 bases.